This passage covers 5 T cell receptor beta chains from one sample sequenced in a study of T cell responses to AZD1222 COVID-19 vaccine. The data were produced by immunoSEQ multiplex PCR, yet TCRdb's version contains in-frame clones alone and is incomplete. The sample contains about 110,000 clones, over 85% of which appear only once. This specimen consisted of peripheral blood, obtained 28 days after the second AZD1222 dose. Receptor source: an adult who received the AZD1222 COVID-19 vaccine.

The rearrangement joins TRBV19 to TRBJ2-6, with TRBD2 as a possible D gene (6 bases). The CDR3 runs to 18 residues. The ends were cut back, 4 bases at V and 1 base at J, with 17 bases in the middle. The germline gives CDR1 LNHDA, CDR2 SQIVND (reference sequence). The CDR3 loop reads CASSKRGIISSGANVLTF. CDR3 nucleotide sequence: TGTGCCAGTAGTAAACGGGGGATCATCTCTTCTGGGGCCAACGTCCTGACTTTC.

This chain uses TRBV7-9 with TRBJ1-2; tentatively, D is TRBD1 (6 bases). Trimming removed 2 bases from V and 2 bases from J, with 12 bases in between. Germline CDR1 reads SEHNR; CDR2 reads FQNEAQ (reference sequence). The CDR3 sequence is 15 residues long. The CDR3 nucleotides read TGTGCCAGCAGCTTACAACAGGGAGAAAACTATGGCTACACCTTC. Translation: CASSLQQGENYGYTF.

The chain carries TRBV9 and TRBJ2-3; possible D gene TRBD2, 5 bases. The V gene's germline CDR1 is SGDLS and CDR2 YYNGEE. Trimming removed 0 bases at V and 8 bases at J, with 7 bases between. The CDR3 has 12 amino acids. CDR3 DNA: TGTGCCAGCAGCGTAGTCGGAGGTACGCAGTATTTT. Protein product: CASSVVGGTQYF.

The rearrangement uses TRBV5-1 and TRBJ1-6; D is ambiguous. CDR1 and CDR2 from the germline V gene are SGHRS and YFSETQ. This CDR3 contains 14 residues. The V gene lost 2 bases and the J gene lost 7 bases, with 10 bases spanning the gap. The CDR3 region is CASSFLEVNSPLHF. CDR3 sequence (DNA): TGCGCCAGCAGCTTTCTGGAAGTCAATTCACCCCTCCACTTT. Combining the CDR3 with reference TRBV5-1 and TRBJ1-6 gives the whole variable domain KAGVTQTPRYLIKTRGQQVTLSCSPISGHRSVSWYQQTPGQGLQFLFEYFSETQRNKGNFPGRFSGRQFSNSRSEMNVSTLELGDSALYLCASSFLEVNSPLHFGNGTRLTVT.

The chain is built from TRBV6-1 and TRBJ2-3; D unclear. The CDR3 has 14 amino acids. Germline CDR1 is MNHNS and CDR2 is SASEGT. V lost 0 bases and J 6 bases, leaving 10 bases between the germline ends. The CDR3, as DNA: TGTGCCAGCAGTGAAGCGGGCCCGCAGGATACGCAGTATTTT. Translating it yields CASSEAGPQDTQYF.